This T cell receptor (beta chain) came from a study of blood T cell repertoires in COVID-19. Germline CDR1 MGHRA, CDR2 YSYEKL. J was trimmed by 2 bases and V by 1 base; bases with no gene match: 3. The CDR3 consists of 15 residues. Comment on this clone: Other DNA sequences within the sample encode an identical CDR3.

Under the authors' procedure: Estimation of nucleated cell counts was performed using reference gene primer amplification. Data came from immunoSEQ multiplex PCR; TCRdb stores just in-frame clones and leaves some out. V, J and clone size are those of that table, while D and trimming were read from the DNA. The table records approximately 59,000 clones, about 81% of them present only once. This sequence originates from a man older than 75 with acute or convalescent COVID-19. Sequencing was performed on peripheral blood. The chain carries TRBV4-1 and TRBJ2-7; 9 positions agree with TRBD2. CDR3 sequence: CASSQGLAGPYEQYF. CDR3 in DNA: TGCGCCAGCAGCCAAGGTCTAGCGGGACCCTACGAGCAGTACTTC.